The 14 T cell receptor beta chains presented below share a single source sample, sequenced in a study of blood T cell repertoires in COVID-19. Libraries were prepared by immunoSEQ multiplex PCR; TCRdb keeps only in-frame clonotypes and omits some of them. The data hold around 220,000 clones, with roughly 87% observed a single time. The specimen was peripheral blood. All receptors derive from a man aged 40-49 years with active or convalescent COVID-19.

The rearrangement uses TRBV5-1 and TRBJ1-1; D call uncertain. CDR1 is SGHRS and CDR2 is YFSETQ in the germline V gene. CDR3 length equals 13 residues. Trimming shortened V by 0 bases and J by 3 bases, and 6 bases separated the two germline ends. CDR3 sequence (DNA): TGCGCCAGCAGCTTGGGACACGACACTGAAGCTTTCTTT. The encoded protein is CASSLGHDTEAFF.

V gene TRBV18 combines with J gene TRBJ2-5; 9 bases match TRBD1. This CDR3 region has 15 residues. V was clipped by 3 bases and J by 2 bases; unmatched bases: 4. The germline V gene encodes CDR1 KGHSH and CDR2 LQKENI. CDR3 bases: TGTGCCAGCTCACCCCTCGGGACAGGGCAAGAGACCCAGTACTTC. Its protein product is CASSPLGTGQETQYF. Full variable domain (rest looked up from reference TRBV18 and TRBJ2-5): NAGVMQNPRHLVRRRGQEARLRCSPMKGHSHVYWYRQLPEEGLKFMVYLQKENIIDESGMPKERFSAEFPKEGPSILRIQQVVRGDSAAYFCASSPLGTGQETQYFGPGTRLLVL.

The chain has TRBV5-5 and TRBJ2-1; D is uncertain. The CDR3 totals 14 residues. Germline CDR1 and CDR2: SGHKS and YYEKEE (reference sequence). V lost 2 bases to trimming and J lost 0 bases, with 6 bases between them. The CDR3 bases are TGTGCCAGCAGCTTCCTGAGCTCCTACAATGAGCAGTTCTTC. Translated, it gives CASSFLSSYNEQFF.

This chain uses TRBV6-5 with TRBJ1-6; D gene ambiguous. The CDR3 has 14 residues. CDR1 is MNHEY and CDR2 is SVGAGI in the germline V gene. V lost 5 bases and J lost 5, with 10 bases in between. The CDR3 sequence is CASSSGYHNSPLHF. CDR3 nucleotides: TGTGCCAGCAGTAGCGGCTACCATAATTCACCCCTCCACTTT.

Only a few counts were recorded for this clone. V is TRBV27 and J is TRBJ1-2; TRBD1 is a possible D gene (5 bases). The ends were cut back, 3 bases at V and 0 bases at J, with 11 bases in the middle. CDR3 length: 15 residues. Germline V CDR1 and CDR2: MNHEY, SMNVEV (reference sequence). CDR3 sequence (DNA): TGTGCCAGCAGTTTTACAGGCGCAGCTAACTATGGCTACACCTTC. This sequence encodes CASSFTGAANYGYTF.

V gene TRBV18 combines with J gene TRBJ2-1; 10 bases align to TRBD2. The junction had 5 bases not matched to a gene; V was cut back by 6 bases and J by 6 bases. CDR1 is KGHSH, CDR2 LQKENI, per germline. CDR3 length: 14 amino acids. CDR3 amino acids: CASSPAGGRNEQFF. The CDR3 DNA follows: TGTGCCAGCTCTCCAGCGGGAGGGCGCAATGAGCAGTTCTTC.

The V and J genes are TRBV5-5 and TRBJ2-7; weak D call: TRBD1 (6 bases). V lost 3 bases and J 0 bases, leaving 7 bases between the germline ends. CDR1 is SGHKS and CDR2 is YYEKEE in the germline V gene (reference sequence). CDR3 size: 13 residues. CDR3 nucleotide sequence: TGTGCCAGCAGCTGGGACACCTCCTACGAGCAGTACTTC. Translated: CASSWDTSYEQYF. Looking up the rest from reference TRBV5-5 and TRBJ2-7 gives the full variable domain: DAGVTQSPTHLIKTRGQQVTLRCSPISGHKSVSWYQQVLGQGPQFIFQYYEKEERGRGNFPDRFSARQFPNYSSELNVNALLLGDSALYLCASSWDTSYEQYFGPGTRLTVT.

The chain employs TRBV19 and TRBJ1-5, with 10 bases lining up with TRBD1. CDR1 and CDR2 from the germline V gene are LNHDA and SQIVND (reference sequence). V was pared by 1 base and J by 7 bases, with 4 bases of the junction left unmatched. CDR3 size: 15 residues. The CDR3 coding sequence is TGTGCCAGTAGTATAGGACAGGGGGCGAAGCAGCCCCAGCATTTT. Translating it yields CASSIGQGAKQPQHF. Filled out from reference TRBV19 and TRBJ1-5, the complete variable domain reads DGGITQSPKYLFRKEGQNVTLSCEQNLNHDAMYWYRQDPGQGLRLIYYSQIVNDFQKGDIAEGYSVSREKKESFPLTVTSAQKNPTAFYLCASSIGQGAKQPQHFGDGTRLSIL.

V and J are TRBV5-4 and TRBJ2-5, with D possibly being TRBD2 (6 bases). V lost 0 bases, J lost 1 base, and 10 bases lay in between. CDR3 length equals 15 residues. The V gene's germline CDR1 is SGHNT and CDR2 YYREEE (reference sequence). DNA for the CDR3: TGTGCCAGCAGCTTGGTGGGAGGTCGCCAAGAGACCCAGTACTTC. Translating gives CASSLVGGRQETQYF. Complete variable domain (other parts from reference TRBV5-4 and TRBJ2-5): ETGVTQSPTHLIKTRGQQVTLRCSSQSGHNTVSWYQQALGQGPQFIFQYYREEENGRGNFPPRFSGLQFPNYSSELNVNALELDDSALYLCASSLVGGRQETQYFGPGTRLLVL.

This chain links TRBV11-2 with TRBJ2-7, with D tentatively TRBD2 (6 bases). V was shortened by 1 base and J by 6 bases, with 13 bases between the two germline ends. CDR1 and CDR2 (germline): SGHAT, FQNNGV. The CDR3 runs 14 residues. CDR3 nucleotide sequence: TGTGCCAGCAGCTTAGTGACGGGAGTTTTCGAGCAGTACTTC. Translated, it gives CASSLVTGVFEQYF.

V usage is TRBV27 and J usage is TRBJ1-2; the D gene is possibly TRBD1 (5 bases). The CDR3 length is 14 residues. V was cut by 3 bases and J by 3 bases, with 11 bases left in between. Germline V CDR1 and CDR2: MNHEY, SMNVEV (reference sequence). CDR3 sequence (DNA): TGTGCCAGCAGTTTGCGGGGGGGAGACTATGGCTACACCTTC. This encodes CASSLRGGDYGYTF.

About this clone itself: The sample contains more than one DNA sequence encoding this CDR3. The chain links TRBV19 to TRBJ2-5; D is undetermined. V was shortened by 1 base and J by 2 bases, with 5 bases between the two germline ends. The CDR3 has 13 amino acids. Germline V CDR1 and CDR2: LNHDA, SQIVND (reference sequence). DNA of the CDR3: TGTGCCAGTAGTATAGCCGTTCAAGAGACCCAGTACTTC. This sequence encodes CASSIAVQETQYF.

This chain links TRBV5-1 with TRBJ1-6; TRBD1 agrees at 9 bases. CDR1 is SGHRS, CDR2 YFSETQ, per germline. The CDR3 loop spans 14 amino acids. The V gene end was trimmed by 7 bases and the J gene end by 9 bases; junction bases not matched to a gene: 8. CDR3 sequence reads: CASREGTGSSPLHF. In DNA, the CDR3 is TGCGCCAGCCGGGAAGGGACAGGGAGTTCACCCCTCCACTTT. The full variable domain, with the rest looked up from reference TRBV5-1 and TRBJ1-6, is KAGVTQTPRYLIKTRGQQVTLSCSPISGHRSVSWYQQTPGQGLQFLFEYFSETQRNKGNFPGRFSGRQFSNSRSEMNVSTLELGDSALYLCASREGTGSSPLHFGNGTRLTVT.

This CDR3 reads CASSLDGRYTF. The CDR3 DNA sequence: TGTGCCAGCAGTTTGGACGGGAGATACACCTTC. The chain joins TRBV28 to TRBJ1-2; D call uncertain. Trimming cost V 3 bases and J 11 bases, with 10 bases left between them. Germline-derived CDR1 and CDR2 are MDHEN and SYDVKM. This CDR3 spans 11 amino acids.